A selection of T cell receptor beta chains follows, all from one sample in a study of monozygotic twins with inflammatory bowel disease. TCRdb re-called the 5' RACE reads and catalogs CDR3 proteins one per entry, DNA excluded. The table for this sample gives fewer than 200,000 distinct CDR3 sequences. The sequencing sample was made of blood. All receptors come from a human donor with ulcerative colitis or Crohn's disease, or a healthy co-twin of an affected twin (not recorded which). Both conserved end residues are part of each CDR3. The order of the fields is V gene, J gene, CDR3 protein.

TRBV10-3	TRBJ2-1	CAISKREANNEQFF
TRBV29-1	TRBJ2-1	CSVGRGTYNEQFF
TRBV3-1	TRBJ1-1	CASSQGVSAEAFF
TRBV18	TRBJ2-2	CASSPPGTANTGELFF
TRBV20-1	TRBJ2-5	CSARVRQGGETQYF
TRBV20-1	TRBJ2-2	CSARERGTAIGELFF
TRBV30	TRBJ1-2	CAWSRDGSNYGYTF
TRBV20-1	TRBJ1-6	CSAIGASYNSPLHF
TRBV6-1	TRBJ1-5	CASRPDRGPTAQHF
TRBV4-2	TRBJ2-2	CASSQEQPGGQGAAQRELFF
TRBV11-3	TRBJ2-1	CASSLTSGRVGKFF
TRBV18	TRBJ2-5	CASSHQGSKETQYF
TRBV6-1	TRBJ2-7	CASSPRQDYSYEQYF
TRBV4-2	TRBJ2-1	CASSQVAGGPGNEQFF